The present T cell receptor beta chain was sequenced within a study of T cell responses to AZD1222 COVID-19 vaccine. General observations from the study: The span of vaccine-associated CD4 TCRs extended across spike, with dominance at 160-218 and 743-854. In all cases, repertoires were sampled only after the peak T cell response. Regions left unmutated in variants are reportedly the target of nearly half of spike-specific TCRs.

The length of the CDR3 is 18 residues. From germline, CDR1 is MGHRA and CDR2 YSYEKL. Unmatched junction bases numbered 7, after V lost 3 bases and J lost 3 bases. Here immunoSEQ multiplex PCR was the method, and the copy in TCRdb shows in-frame clones only, minus some. In the table there are over 90,000 clones, less than 90% of which are singletons. As regards this clone: Its antigen remains unknown.

This sample comprised peripheral blood, obtained on day 0 of AZD1222 vaccination. The sequence derives from an adult in good health. The V gene is TRBV4-1, the J gene TRBJ2-6, with TRBD1 matching over 11 bases. DNA of the CDR3: TGCGCCAGCAGCCACTTGGACAGGGGGCGCTTTGGGGCCAACGTCCTGACTTTC. Its translation is CASSHLDRGRFGANVLTF.